One sample yielded the 3 T cell receptor beta chains listed below, sequenced in a study of blood T cell repertoires in COVID-19. The data were produced by immunoSEQ multiplex PCR, yet TCRdb's version contains in-frame clones alone and is incomplete. The sample yields about 270,000 clones, approximately 86% seen once. Specimen: peripheral blood. The receptors derive from a man in his forties with active or convalescent COVID-19.

The V gene is TRBV24-1, the J gene TRBJ2-7; D remains unclear. V was cut by 6 bases and J by 2 bases, with 10 bases left in between. The CDR3 is 13 residues long. Germline CDR1 reads KGHDR; CDR2 reads SFDVKD. The CDR3 DNA reads as TGTGCCACCAGTCAAACGAGTACCTACGAGCAGTACTTC. Encoded protein: CATSQTSTYEQYF.

The chain links TRBV5-5 to TRBJ1-1, with 11 bases lining up with TRBD1. With V trimmed by 4 bases and J by 6 bases, 5 bases remained unmatched. The CDR3 is 14 amino acids. Germline V gene sequence: CDR1 SGHKS, CDR2 YYEKEE (reference sequence). As DNA, the CDR3 is TGTGCCAGCAGCCACCGGACAGGGGGCGCTGAAGCTTTCTTT. Its translation is CASSHRTGGAEAFF. Variable domain in full (rest from reference TRBV5-5 and TRBJ1-1): DAGVTQSPTHLIKTRGQQVTLRCSPISGHKSVSWYQQVLGQGPQFIFQYYEKEERGRGNFPDRFSARQFPNYSSELNVNALLLGDSALYLCASSHRTGGAEAFFGQGTRLTVV.

This chain uses TRBV2 with TRBJ1-1, with a tentative D call TRBD1 (5 bases). From germline, CDR1 is SNHLY and CDR2 FYNNEI. The CDR3 runs 10 residues. The CDR3 bases are TGTGCTTCCACAGGCACTGAAGCTTTCTTT. Its protein product is CASTGTEAFF.